The clone carrying this T cell receptor beta chain was detected only a few times. This record belongs to a study of blood T cell repertoires in COVID-19. Study context: The samples span acute and convalescent COVID-19 from the United States, Italy and Spain. PBMCs, B-cell-depleted T cells, or T cells provided the cDNA or gDNA that made up the material.

Methods used by the authors: Researchers report that nucleated cell counts were estimated from reference gene primer amplification. Method: immunoSEQ multiplex PCR; TCRdb's copy keeps in-frame clones and lacks some. From that table come the V and J calls and clone size; the DNA was used to work out D and trimming. The sample has about 220,000 clones, 75% to 85% seen once. This clonotype was obtained from a man between 45 and 60 years old with active or convalescent COVID-19. Sequenced sample: peripheral blood.

DNA of the CDR3: TGTGCCAGCTCACCCCCGGGGCTAGCGGGAGACGGCGAGCAGTACTTC. Translating it yields CASSPPGLAGDGEQYF. The V and J genes are TRBV18 and TRBJ2-7; 10 nucleotides align to TRBD2. The V gene's germline CDR1 is KGHSH and CDR2 LQKENI. The CDR3 contains 16 residues. Trimming at V came to 3 bases and at J to 6 bases, leaving 11 bases not matched to a gene.